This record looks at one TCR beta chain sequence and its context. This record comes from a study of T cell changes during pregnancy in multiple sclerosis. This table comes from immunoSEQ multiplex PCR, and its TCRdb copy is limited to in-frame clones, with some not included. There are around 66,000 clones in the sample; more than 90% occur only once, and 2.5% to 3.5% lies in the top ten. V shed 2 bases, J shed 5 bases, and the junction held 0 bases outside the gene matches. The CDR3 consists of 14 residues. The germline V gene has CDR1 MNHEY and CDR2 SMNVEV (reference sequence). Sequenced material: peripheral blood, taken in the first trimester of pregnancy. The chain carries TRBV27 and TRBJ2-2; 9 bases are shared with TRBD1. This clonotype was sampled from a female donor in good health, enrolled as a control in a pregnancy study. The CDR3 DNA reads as TGTGCCAGCAGTTTAGGGACAGGGACCGGGGAGCTGTTTTTT. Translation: CASSLGTGTGELFF.